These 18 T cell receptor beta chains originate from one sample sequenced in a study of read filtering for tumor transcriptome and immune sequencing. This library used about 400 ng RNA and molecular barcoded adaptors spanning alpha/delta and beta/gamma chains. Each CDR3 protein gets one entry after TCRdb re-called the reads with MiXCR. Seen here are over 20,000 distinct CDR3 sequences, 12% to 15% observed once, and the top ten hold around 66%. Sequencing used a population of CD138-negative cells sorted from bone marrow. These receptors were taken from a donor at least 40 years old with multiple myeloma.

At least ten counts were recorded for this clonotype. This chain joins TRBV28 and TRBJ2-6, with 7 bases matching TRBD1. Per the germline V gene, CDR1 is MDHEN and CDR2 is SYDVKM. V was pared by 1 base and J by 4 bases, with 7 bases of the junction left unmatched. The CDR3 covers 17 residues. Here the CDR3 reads CASSLLRQGDGANVLTF. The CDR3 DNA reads TGTGCCAGCAGTTTATTGAGACAGGGCGACGGGGCCAACGTCCTGACTTTC. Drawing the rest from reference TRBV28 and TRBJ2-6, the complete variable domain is DVKVTQSSRYLVKRTGEKVFLECVQDMDHENMFWYRQDPGLGLRLIYFSYDVKMKEKGDIPEGYSVSREKKERFSLILESASTNQTSMYLCASSLLRQGDGANVLTFGAGSRLTVL.

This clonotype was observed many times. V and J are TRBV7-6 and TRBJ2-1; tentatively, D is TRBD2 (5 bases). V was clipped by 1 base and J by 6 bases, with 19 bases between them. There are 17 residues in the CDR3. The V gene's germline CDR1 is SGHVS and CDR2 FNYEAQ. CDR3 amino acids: CASSLGPLATPANEQFF. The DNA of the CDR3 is TGTGCCAGCAGCTTAGGCCCTTTAGCGACCCCTGCCAATGAGCAGTTCTTC.

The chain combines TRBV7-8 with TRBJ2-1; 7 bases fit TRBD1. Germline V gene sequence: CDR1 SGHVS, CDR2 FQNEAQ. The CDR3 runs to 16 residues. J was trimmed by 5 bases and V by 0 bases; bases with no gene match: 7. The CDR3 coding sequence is TGTGCCAGCAGCTTAGCGCTAAGGGGACAGCACAATGAGCAGTTCTTC. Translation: CASSLALRGQHNEQFF. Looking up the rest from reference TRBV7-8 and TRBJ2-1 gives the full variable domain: GAGVSQSPRYKVAKRGQDVALRCDPISGHVSLFWYQQALGQGPEFLTYFQNEAQLDKSGLPSDRFFAERPEGSVSTLKIQRTQQEDSAVYLCASSLALRGQHNEQFFGPGTRLTVL.

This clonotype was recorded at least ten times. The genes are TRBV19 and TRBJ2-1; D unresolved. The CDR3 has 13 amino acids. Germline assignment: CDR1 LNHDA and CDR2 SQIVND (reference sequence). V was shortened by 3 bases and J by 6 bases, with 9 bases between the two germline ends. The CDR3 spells CASSIRGGNEQFF. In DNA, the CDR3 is TGTGCCAGTAGTATCCGAGGCGGCAATGAGCAGTTCTTC.

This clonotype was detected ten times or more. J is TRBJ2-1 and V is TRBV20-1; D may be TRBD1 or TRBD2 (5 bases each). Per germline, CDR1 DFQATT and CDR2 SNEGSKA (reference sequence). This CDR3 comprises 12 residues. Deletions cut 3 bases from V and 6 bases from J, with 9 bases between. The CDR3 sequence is CSASGTFNEQFF. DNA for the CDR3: TGCAGTGCTAGCGGGACCTTCAATGAGCAGTTCTTC.

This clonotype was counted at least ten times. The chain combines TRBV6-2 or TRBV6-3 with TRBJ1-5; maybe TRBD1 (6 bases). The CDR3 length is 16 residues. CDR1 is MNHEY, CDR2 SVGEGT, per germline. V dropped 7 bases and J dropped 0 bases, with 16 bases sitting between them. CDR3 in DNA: TGTGCCAGCACCCCCGGGGGGCCTGCTAGCAATCAGCCCCAGCATTTT. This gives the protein CASTPGGPASNQPQHF.

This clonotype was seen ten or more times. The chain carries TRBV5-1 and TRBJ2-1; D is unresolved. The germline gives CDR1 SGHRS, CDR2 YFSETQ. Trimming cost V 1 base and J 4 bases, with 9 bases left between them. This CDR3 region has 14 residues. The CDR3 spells CASSLQGGYNEQFF. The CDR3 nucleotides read TGCGCCAGCAGCTTGCAAGGCGGATACAATGAGCAGTTCTTC.

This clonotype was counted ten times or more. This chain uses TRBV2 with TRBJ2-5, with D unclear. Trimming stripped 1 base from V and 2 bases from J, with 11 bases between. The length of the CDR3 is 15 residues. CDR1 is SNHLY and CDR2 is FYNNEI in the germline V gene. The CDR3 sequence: CASSEVGSLQETQYF. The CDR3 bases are TGTGCCAGCAGTGAAGTAGGCAGCTTACAAGAGACCCAGTACTTC.

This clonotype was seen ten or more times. The CDR3 DNA reads TGTGCCAGCACCAACACGGCTAGCGGTACCTACGAGCAGTACTTC. As protein: CASTNTASGTYEQYF. The chain employs TRBV6-5 and TRBJ2-7; 7 positions agree with TRBD2. With V trimmed by 7 bases and J by 2 bases, 11 bases remained unmatched. The CDR3 totals 15 residues. Germline CDR1 MNHEY, CDR2 SVGAGI.

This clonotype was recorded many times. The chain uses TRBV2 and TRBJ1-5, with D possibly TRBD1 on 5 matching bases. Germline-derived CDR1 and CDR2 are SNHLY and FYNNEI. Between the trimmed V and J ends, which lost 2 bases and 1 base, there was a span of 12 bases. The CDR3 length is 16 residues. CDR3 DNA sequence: TGTGCCAGCAGTGAACAGGGTGGCCTCAGCAATCAGCCCCAGCATTTT. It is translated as CASSEQGGLSNQPQHF.

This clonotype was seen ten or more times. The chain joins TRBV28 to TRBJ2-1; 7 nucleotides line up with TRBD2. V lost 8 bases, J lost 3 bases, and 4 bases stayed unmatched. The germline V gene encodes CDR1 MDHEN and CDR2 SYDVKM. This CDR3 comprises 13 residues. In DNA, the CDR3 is TGTGCCAGCTCTGGCGGGAGCTACAATGAGCAGTTCTTC. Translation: CASSGGSYNEQFF. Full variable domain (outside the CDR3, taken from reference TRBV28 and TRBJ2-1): DVKVTQSSRYLVKRTGEKVFLECVQDMDHENMFWYRQDPGLGLRLIYFSYDVKMKEKGDIPEGYSVSREKKERFSLILESASTNQTSMYLCASSGGSYNEQFFGPGTRLTVL.

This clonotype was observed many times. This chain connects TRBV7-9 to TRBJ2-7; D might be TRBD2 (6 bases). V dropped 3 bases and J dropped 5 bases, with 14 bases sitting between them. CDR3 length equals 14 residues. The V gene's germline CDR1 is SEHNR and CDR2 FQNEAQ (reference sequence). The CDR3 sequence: CASSFAAGSHEQYF. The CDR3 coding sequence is TGTGCCAGCAGCTTCGCGGCGGGATCCCACGAGCAGTACTTC.

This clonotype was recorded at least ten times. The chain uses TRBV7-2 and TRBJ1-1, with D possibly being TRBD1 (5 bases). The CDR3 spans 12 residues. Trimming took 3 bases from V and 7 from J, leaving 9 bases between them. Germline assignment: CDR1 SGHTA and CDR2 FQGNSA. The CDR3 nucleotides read TGTGCCAGCAGCTTCGCGCAGGGTGAAGCTTTCTTT. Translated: CASSFAQGEAFF.

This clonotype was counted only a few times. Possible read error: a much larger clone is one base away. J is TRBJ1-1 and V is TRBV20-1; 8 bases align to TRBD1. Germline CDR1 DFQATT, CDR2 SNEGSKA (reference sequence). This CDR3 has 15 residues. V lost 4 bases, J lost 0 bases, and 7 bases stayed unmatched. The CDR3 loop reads CSATSGQEMNTEAFF. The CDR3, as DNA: TGCAGTGCTACCTCGGGACAGGAGATGAACACTGAAGCTTTCTTT.

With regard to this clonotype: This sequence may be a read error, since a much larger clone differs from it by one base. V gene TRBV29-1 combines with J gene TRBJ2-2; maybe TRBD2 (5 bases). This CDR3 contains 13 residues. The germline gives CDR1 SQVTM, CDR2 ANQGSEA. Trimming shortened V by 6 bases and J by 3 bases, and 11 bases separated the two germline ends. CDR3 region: CSVADSDTGELFF. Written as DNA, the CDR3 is TGCAGCGTCGCGGACTCAGACACCGGGGAGCTGTTTTTT.

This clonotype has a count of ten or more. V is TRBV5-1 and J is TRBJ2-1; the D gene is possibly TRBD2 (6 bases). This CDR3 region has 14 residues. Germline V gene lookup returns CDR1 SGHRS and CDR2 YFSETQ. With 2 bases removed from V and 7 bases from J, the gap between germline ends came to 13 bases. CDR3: CASSFTGSSNEQFF. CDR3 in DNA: TGCGCCAGCAGCTTCACCGGGAGTAGTAATGAGCAGTTCTTC.

CDR3 loop: CASSYPPGQGVDEQYF. The CDR3 DNA reads TGTGCCAGCAGTTACCCCCCGGGACAGGGGGTCGACGAGCAGTACTTC. V usage is TRBV6-2 or TRBV6-3 and J usage is TRBJ2-7, with 11 nucleotides matching TRBD1. V was clipped by 2 bases and J by 5 bases; unmatched bases: 8. The germline CDR1 and CDR2 sequences are MNHEY and SVGEGT. The CDR3 has 16 amino acids.

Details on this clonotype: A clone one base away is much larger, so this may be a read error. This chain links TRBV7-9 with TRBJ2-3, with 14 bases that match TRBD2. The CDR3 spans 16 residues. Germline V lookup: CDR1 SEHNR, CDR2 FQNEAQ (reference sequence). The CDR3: CASSFRLAGGTGTQYF. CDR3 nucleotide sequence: TGTGCCAGCAGCTTCAGACTAGCGGGAGGGACAGGTACGCAGTATTTT.